A selection of T cell receptor beta chains follows, all from one sample in a study of blood T cell repertoires in COVID-19. Data came from immunoSEQ multiplex PCR; TCRdb stores just in-frame clones and leaves some out. The profile shows some 120,000 clones, approximately 89% of them singletons. Sequenced sample: peripheral blood. The receptors originated from a woman older than 75 with COVID-19, enrolled during active disease. Each CDR3 is given with its conserved first and last residue. The order of the fields is V gene, clone size, J gene, D gene, CDR3 protein, CDR3 DNA. A D gene is named only where the DNA matches it firmly. Not all rows give a size; the values are once, few, many and, for expanded clones, a class.

V: TRBV19
size: .
J: TRBJ2-2
D: TRBD1
CDR3: CASSIAGGGTGELFF
DNA: TGTGCCAGTAGTATTGCAGGGGGCGGGACCGGGGAGCTGTTTTTT

V: TRBV6-2/TRBV6-3
size: .
J: TRBJ1-5
D: .
CDR3: CASSYNHYQPQHF
DNA: TGTGCCAGCAGTTATAACCACTATCAGCCCCAGCATTTT

V: TRBV6-6
size: .
J: TRBJ2-7
D: TRBD2
CDR3: CASKDRTSSYEQYF
DNA: TGTGCCAGCAAGGACCGGACTAGTTCCTACGAGCAGTACTTC

V: TRBV28
size: .
J: TRBJ2-1
D: TRBD2
CDR3: CASSFYGLAGGLANVQFF
DNA: TGTGCCAGCAGTTTCTATGGACTAGCGGGGGGACTGGCCAATGTGCAGTTCTTC

V: TRBV3-1/TRBV3-2
size: .
J: TRBJ2-7
D: .
CDR3: CASSQGVSLAYEQYF
DNA: TGTGCCAGCAGCCAAGGGGTTAGCCTAGCCTACGAGCAGTACTTC

V: TRBV19
size: .
J: TRBJ2-4
D: .
CDR3: CASSPLTDIQTFRHPNIQYF
DNA: TGTGCCAGTAGTCCGCTGACCGACATCCAAACATTCAGACATCCGAACATTCAGTACTTC

V: TRBV5-1
size: .
J: TRBJ2-3
D: .
CDR3: CASSLGGGGTDTQYF
DNA: TGCGCCAGCAGCTTGGGAGGTGGCGGTACAGATACGCAGTATTTT

V: TRBV18
size: .
J: TRBJ2-1
D: TRBD2
CDR3: CASSLGLAGEYNEQFF
DNA: TGTGCCAGCTCACTGGGACTAGCGGGAGAGTACAATGAGCAGTTCTTC

V: TRBV10-3
size: .
J: TRBJ2-7
D: .
CDR3: CAISEARTIPYEQYF
DNA: TGTGCCATCAGTGAGGCTCGGACAATTCCCTACGAGCAGTACTTC

V: TRBV5-1
size: .
J: TRBJ2-1
D: TRBD2
CDR3: CASGTSGSSYNEQFF
DNA: TGCGCCAGCGGAACTAGCGGAAGCTCCTACAATGAGCAGTTCTTC

V: TRBV29-1
size: .
J: TRBJ2-1
D: TRBD2
CDR3: CSVFSGSITYNEQFF
DNA: TGCAGCGTTTTTAGCGGGAGCATCACCTACAATGAGCAGTTCTTC

V: TRBV10-3
size: .
J: TRBJ1-6
D: .
CDR3: CATQTYEDSPLHF
DNA: TGTGCCACCCAAACGTACGAGGATTCACCCCTCCACTTT

V: TRBV7-9
size: .
J: TRBJ2-1
D: TRBD2
CDR3: CASSQAAGVPYNEQFF
DNA: TGTGCCAGCAGCCAGGCGGCGGGAGTGCCCTACAATGAGCAGTTCTTC

V: TRBV28
size: .
J: TRBJ1-3
D: .
CDR3: CASSFPGNTIYF
DNA: TGTGCCAGCAGTTTTCCGGGAAACACCATATATTTT

V: TRBV28
size: .
J: TRBJ1-1
D: .
CDR3: CASSIANEAFF
DNA: TGTGCCAGCAGTATAGCTAATGAAGCTTTCTTT

V: TRBV3-1/TRBV3-2
size: .
J: TRBJ2-7
D: TRBD1
CDR3: CASSAGTGEIGWQYF
DNA: TGTGCCAGCAGTGCCGGGACAGGGGAAATTGGCTGGCAGTACTTC

V: TRBV9
size: .
J: TRBJ2-1
D: TRBD1
CDR3: CASSVVWTGNEQFF
DNA: TGTGCCAGCAGCGTAGTATGGACAGGGAATGAGCAGTTCTTC

V: TRBV7-9
size: .
J: TRBJ1-2
D: TRBD1
CDR3: CASRPTGGADYGYTF
DNA: TGTGCCAGCAGACCGACAGGGGGCGCTGACTATGGCTACACCTTC

V: TRBV7-9
size: .
J: TRBJ2-6
D: TRBD1
CDR3: CASSSPDRAGANVLTF
DNA: TGTGCCAGCAGCTCCCCCGACAGGGCCGGGGCCAACGTCCTGACTTTC

V: TRBV10-3
size: .
J: TRBJ2-1
D: TRBD2
CDR3: CAISGAGIAGGRGEQFF
DNA: TGTGCCATCAGTGGAGCCGGGATAGCGGGAGGCCGGGGGGAGCAGTTCTTC

V: TRBV10-3
size: .
J: TRBJ1-1
D: TRBD1
CDR3: CAATAGTVNTEAFF
DNA: TGTGCCGCCACAGCCGGGACAGTGAACACTGAAGCTTTCTTT

V: TRBV28
size: .
J: TRBJ2-7
D: TRBD1
CDR3: CASRRTGGSYEQYF
DNA: TGTGCCAGCAGAAGGACAGGGGGATCCTACGAGCAGTACTTC

V: TRBV27
size: .
J: TRBJ1-1
D: TRBD1
CDR3: CASSSDRGHMNTEAFF
DNA: TGTGCCAGCAGTTCGGACAGGGGACACATGAACACTGAAGCTTTCTTT

V: TRBV29-1
size: .
J: TRBJ1-2
D: .
CDR3: CSVEQGYTF
DNA: TGCAGCGTTGAGCAGGGCTACACCTTC

V: TRBV2
size: .
J: TRBJ2-2
D: TRBD1
CDR3: CASRGTGRRELFF
DNA: TGTGCCAGCAGGGGGACAGGTCGTAGGGAGCTGTTTTTT

V: TRBV2
size: .
J: TRBJ1-1
D: .
CDR3: CASKEGRGTEAFF
DNA: TGTGCCAGCAAGGAGGGGAGGGGTACTGAAGCTTTCTTT

V: TRBV7-2
size: .
J: TRBJ2-3
D: TRBD2
CDR3: CASSLGLADTDTQYF
DNA: TGTGCCAGCAGCTTAGGACTAGCGGACACAGATACGCAGTATTTT

V: TRBV4-2
size: .
J: TRBJ2-2
D: TRBD1
CDR3: CASSQEGSGGEELFF
DNA: TGTGCCAGCAGCCAAGAAGGGTCAGGGGGAGAGGAGCTGTTTTTT

V: TRBV5-1
size: .
J: TRBJ1-1
D: .
CDR3: CASSLAGTPDTEAFF
DNA: TGCGCCAGCAGCTTGGCCGGGACACCAGACACTGAAGCTTTCTTT

V: TRBV6-1
size: .
J: TRBJ2-3
D: TRBD2
CDR3: CASSGAGTSGSGGDTQYF
DNA: TGTGCCAGCAGTGGAGCCGGGACTAGCGGGTCCGGGGGAGATACGCAGTATTTT

V: TRBV2
size: .
J: TRBJ1-1
D: TRBD1
CDR3: CASRAGGLNTEAFF
DNA: TGTGCCAGCAGGGCAGGGGGACTTAACACTGAAGCTTTCTTT

V: TRBV6-6
size: .
J: TRBJ2-5
D: .
CDR3: CASASGWETQYF
DNA: TGTGCCAGCGCCTCGGGGTGGGAGACCCAGTACTTC

V: TRBV28
size: .
J: TRBJ2-3
D: TRBD2
CDR3: CASSATSGSSNTQYF
DNA: TGTGCCAGCAGTGCGACTAGCGGGAGTTCTAATACGCAGTATTTT

V: TRBV7-8
size: few
J: TRBJ1-2
D: TRBD1
CDR3: CASSEGTAHAGGYGYTF
DNA: TGTGCCAGCAGCGAAGGGACAGCACATGCTGGAGGCTATGGCTACACCTTC

V: TRBV28
size: .
J: TRBJ2-7
D: TRBD2
CDR3: CASSMGASGRSSYEQYF
DNA: TGTGCCAGCAGTATGGGGGCTAGCGGGAGAAGTTCCTACGAGCAGTACTTC

V: TRBV2
size: .
J: TRBJ2-7
D: TRBD1
CDR3: CASSANQGAYEQYF
DNA: TGTGCCAGCAGTGCGAATCAGGGGGCGTATGAGCAGTACTTC

V: TRBV4-2
size: .
J: TRBJ2-1
D: .
CDR3: CASSQDHPAMLAVNNEQFF
DNA: TGTGCCAGCAGCCAAGATCATCCAGCGATGTTGGCGGTTAACAATGAGCAGTTCTTC

V: TRBV19
size: .
J: TRBJ2-1
D: .
CDR3: CASSIIFGQEQFF
DNA: TGTGCCAGTAGTATTATTTTCGGACAAGAGCAGTTCTTC

V: TRBV5-1
size: .
J: TRBJ2-2
D: TRBD2
CDR3: CASSRPGLNTGELFF
DNA: TGCGCCAGCAGCCGACCGGGACTAAACACCGGGGAGCTGTTTTTT

V: TRBV16
size: .
J: TRBJ1-1
D: .
CDR3: CASSYDRNTEAFF
DNA: TGTGCCAGCAGCTACGACAGGAACACTGAAGCTTTCTTT

V: TRBV28
size: few
J: TRBJ2-1
D: TRBD1
CDR3: CASKNRDSIYNEQFF
DNA: TGTGCCAGTAAGAACCGGGACAGCATATACAATGAGCAGTTCTTC

V: TRBV10-3
size: .
J: TRBJ2-7
D: .
CDR3: CAISDNREWLDEQYF
DNA: TGTGCCATCAGTGACAACAGGGAGTGGCTGGACGAGCAGTACTTC

V: TRBV7-2
size: .
J: TRBJ2-7
D: .
CDR3: CASSLGRLSEQYF
DNA: TGTGCCAGCAGCTTAGGGCGACTCAGCGAGCAGTACTTC

V: TRBV6-1
size: .
J: TRBJ2-4
D: TRBD1
CDR3: CASSHRGQAQNIQYF
DNA: TGTGCCAGCAGTCACCGGGGACAGGCTCAAAACATTCAGTACTTC

V: TRBV19
size: once
J: TRBJ1-6
D: .
CDR3: CASSVAVYNSPLHF
DNA: TGTGCCAGTAGCGTTGCGGTTTATAATTCACCCCTCCACTTT

V: TRBV28
size: .
J: TRBJ1-1
D: TRBD1
CDR3: CATKTGGRTEAFF
DNA: TGTGCCACCAAGACAGGGGGGAGAACTGAAGCTTTCTTT

V: TRBV3-1/TRBV3-2
size: few
J: TRBJ1-2
D: .
CDR3: CASSQDSQGLGGYTF
DNA: TGTGCCAGCAGCCAAGATTCACAGGGCCTAGGAGGCTACACCTTC

V: TRBV18
size: .
J: TRBJ2-2
D: TRBD1
CDR3: CASSPSGTGGFGELFF
DNA: TGTGCCAGCTCGCCCTCCGGGACAGGGGGCTTCGGGGAGCTGTTTTTT

V: TRBV20-1
size: .
J: TRBJ1-6
D: .
CDR3: CSASLAQAGINSPLHF
DNA: TGCAGTGCTAGTTTAGCGCAGGCGGGTATTAATTCACCCCTCCACTTT

V: TRBV9
size: .
J: TRBJ1-2
D: .
CDR3: CASSVTDSYGYTF
DNA: TGTGCCAGCAGCGTTACTGACAGTTATGGCTACACCTTC

V: TRBV7-2
size: .
J: TRBJ2-5
D: TRBD2
CDR3: CASSLAPQGRLAGDQETQYF
DNA: TGTGCCAGCAGCTTAGCCCCACAGGGACGACTAGCGGGGGACCAAGAGACCCAGTACTTC

V: TRBV29-1
size: .
J: TRBJ2-5
D: TRBD2
CDR3: CSGSGTSGKETQYF
DNA: TGCAGCGGATCCGGGACTAGCGGGAAAGAGACCCAGTACTTC

V: TRBV7-7
size: .
J: TRBJ2-1
D: TRBD2
CDR3: CASSPTGTSGQQFF
DNA: TGTGCCAGCAGCCCCACCGGGACTAGCGGGCAGCAGTTCTTC

V: TRBV9
size: .
J: TRBJ2-1
D: TRBD2
CDR3: CASSENPTSGIVYEQFF
DNA: TGTGCCAGCAGCGAGAATCCGACTAGCGGGATAGTCTATGAGCAGTTCTTC

V: TRBV7-2
size: once
J: TRBJ2-7
D: TRBD2
CDR3: CASSLLAGGHEQYF
DNA: TGTGCCAGCAGCCTACTAGCGGGAGGGCACGAGCAGTACTTC

V: TRBV9
size: .
J: TRBJ2-7
D: .
CDR3: CASSLDGFSYEQYF
DNA: TGTGCCAGCAGCTTAGACGGGTTCTCCTACGAGCAGTACTTC

V: TRBV11-2
size: few
J: TRBJ1-1
D: .
CDR3: CASSLQGMGTEAFF
DNA: TGTGCCAGCAGCTTGCAGGGGATGGGGACTGAAGCTTTCTTT

V: TRBV28
size: few
J: TRBJ2-7
D: .
CDR3: CASSLGHNEQYF
DNA: TGTGCCAGCAGTTTAGGACATAACGAGCAGTACTTC

V: TRBV29-1
size: .
J: TRBJ2-5
D: .
CDR3: CSVWDRTAAQETQYF
DNA: TGCAGCGTTTGGGACCGGACAGCCGCGCAAGAGACCCAGTACTTC